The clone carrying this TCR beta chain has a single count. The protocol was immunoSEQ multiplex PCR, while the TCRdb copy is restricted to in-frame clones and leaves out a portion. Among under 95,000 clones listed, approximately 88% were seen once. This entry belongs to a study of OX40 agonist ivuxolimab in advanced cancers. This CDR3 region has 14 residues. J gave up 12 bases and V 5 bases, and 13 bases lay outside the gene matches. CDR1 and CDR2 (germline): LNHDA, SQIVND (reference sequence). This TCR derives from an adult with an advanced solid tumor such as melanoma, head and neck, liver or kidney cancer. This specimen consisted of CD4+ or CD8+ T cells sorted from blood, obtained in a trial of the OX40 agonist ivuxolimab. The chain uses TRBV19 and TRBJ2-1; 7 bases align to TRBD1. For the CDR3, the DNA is TGTGCCAGTAGTCTCCCGGGACAGCCTGTAGGGCAGTTCTTC. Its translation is CASSLPGQPVGQFF.